A selection of T cell receptor beta chains follows, all from one sample in a study of regulatory T cells in long-lasting Graves disease. TCRdb used MiXCR to reprocess the multiplex PCR reads, holding one entry per CDR3 protein. The sample consists of 550,000 to 600,000 distinct CDR3 sequences, roughly 16% of them appearing once. These data are also associated with another study on T cells in Graves' hyperthyroidism and ophthalmopathy.

The material sequenced was peripheral blood mononuclear cells (PBMCs), taken at new diagnosis, from a patient treated with antithyroid drugs. The receptors stem from a man aged 18 to 29 with Graves disease. Both conserved end residues are part of each CDR3.

J,V,CDR3
TRBJ2-1,TRBV20-1,CSAPLLGAAGHSYNEQFF
TRBJ1-2,TRBV2,CASRMQGVGYTF
TRBJ2-1,TRBV5-1,CASSLLGGAQLAQFF
TRBJ2-3,TRBV11-2,CASSLGLAVTDTQYF
TRBJ2-3,TRBV30,CALRLAGRTDTQYF
TRBJ2-1,TRBV19,CASSLQGFSDEQFF
TRBJ2-7,TRBV5-4,CASSPGLAGEGYEQYF
TRBJ2-7,TRBV6-1,CASRDLGGRSSYEQYF
TRBJ1-1,TRBV3-1,CASSQLGMGDTEAFF
TRBJ2-7,TRBV5-1,CASRGTSHYEQYF
TRBJ2-7,TRBV5-1,CASSRGDKAYEQYF
TRBJ2-1,TRBV30,CAWTGSDRVGNEQFF